This T cell receptor (beta chain) appears in the sequencing data of a study of blood T cell repertoires in COVID-19. As for the study in general: Acute-phase and convalescent COVID-19 samples originated in the United States, Italy and Spain.

This clone was seen more than once but under ten times. Under the authors' procedure: Amplification with reference gene primers provided the estimates of nucleated cell counts. Measured with immunoSEQ multiplex PCR; TCRdb has only the in-frame clones, and not every one. That table is the source of V, J and clone size, and D and trimming were worked out from the DNA. The data hold around 170,000 clones, with approximately 83% observed a single time. Sequenced material: peripheral blood. This TCR was sampled from an older woman with acute or convalescent COVID-19.

CDR3 in DNA: TGTGCCAGCAGTCTCGGACAGGGGAAGTTCTTC. Protein product: CASSLGQGKFF. The chain recombines TRBV6-2 or TRBV6-3 with TRBJ2-1, with 9 bases matching TRBD1. CDR1 is MNHEY and CDR2 is SVGEGT in the germline V gene. The CDR3 totals 11 residues. V dropped 5 bases and J dropped 14; count of bases not matched to a gene: 4.